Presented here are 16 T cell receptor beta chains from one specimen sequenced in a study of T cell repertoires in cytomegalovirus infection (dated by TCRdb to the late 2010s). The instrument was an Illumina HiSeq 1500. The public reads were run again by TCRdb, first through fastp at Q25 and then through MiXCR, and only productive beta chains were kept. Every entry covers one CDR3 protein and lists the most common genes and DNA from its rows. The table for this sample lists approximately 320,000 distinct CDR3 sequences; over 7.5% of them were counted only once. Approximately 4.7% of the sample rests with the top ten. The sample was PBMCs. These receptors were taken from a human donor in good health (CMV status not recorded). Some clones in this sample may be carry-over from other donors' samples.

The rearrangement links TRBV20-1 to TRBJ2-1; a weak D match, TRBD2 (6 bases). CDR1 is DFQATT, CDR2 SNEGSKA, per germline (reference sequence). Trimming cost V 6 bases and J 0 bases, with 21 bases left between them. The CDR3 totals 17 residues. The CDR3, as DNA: TGCAGTGCCCGATCTTGGGGAGGAACGAGCTCCTACAATGAGCAGTTCTTC. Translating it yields CSARSWGGTSSYNEQFF.

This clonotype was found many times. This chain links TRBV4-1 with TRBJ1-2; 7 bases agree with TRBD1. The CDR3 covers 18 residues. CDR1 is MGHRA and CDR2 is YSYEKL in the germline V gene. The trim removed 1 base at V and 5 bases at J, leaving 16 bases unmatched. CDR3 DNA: TGCGCCAGCAGCCAAGTACAGGGGAGAACTCCGGATCGGTATGGCTACACCTTC. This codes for CASSQVQGRTPDRYGYTF.

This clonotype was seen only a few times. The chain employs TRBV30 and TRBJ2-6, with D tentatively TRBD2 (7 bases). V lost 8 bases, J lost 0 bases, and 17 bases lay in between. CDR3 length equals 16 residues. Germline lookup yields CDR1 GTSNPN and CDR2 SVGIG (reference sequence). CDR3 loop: CAGWRGRASGANVLTF. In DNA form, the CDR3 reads TGTGCCGGGTGGCGGGGGCGGGCCTCTGGGGCCAACGTCCTGACTTTC.

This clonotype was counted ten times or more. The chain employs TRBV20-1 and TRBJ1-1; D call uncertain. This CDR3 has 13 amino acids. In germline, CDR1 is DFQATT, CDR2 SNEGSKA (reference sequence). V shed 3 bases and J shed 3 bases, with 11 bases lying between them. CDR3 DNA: TGCAGTGCTAGTGCTGGTCGGGACACTGAAGCTTTCTTT. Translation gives CSASAGRDTEAFF.

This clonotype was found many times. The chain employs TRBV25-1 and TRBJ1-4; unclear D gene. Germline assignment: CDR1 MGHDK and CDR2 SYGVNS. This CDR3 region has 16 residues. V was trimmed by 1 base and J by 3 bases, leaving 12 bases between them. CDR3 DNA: TGTGCCAGCAGTGAATCGGATTGGGCACCTAATGAAAAACTGTTTTTT. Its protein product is CASSESDWAPNEKLFF. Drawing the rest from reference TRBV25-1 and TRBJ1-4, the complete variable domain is EADIYQTPRYLVIGTGKKITLECSQTMGHDKMYWYQQDPGMELHLIHYSYGVNSTEKGDLSSESTVSRIRTEHFPLTLESARPSHTSQYLCASSESDWAPNEKLFFGSGTQLSVL.

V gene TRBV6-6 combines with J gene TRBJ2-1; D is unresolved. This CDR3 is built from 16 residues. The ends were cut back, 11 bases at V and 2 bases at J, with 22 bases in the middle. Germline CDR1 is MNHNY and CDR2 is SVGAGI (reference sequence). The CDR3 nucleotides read TGTGCCGACTCTCCTAGACGCGGTGGAGCCTACAATGAGCAGTTCTTC. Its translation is CADSPRRGGAYNEQFF.

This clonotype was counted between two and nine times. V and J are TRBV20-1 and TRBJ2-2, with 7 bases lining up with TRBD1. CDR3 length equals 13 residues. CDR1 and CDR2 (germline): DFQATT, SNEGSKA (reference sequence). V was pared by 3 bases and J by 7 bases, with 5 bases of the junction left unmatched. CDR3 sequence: CSASATGVGELFF. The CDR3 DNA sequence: TGCAGTGCTAGCGCTACAGGGGTCGGGGAGCTGTTTTTT.

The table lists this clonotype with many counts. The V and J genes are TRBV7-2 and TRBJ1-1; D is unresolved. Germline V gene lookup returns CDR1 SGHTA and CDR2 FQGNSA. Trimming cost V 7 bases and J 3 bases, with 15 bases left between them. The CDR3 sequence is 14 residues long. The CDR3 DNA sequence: TGTGCCAGCAAATCCAGTCTTGGGGACACTGAAGCTTTCTTT. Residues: CASKSSLGDTEAFF.

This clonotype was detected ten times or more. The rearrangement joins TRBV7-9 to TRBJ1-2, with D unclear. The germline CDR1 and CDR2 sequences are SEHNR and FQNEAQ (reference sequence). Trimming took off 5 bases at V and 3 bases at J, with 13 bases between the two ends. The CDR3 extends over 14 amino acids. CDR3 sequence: CASSPGGGHYGYTF. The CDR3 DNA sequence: TGTGCCAGCAGCCCTGGTGGCGGACACTATGGCTACACCTTC.

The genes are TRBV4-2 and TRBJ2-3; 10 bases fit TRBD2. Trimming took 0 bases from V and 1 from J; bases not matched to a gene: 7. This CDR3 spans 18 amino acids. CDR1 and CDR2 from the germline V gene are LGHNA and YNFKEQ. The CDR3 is CASSQEERLAGGTDTQYF. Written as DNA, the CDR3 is TGTGCCAGCAGCCAAGAGGAGAGGCTAGCGGGAGGCACAGATACGCAGTATTTT.

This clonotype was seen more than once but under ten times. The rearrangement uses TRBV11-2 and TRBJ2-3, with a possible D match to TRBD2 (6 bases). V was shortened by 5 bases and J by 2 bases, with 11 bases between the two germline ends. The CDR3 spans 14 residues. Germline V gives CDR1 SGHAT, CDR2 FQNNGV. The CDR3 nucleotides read TGTGCCAGCAGCCAGGCGGGGTTCACAGATACGCAGTATTTT. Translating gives CASSQAGFTDTQYF.

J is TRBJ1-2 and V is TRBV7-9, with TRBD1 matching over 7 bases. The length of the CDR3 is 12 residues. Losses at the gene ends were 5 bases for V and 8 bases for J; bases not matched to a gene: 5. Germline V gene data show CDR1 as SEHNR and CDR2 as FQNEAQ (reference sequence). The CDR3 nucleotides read TGTGCCAGCAGCAAGGACAGGACCGGCTACACCTTC. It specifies CASSKDRTGYTF. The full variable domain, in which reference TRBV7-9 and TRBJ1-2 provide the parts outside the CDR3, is DTGVSQNPRHKITKRGQNVTFRCDPISEHNRLYWYRQTLGQGPEFLTYFQNEAQLEKSRLLSDRFSAERPKGSFSTLEIQRTEQGDSAMYLCASSKDRTGYTFGSGTRLTVV.

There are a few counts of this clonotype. CDR3 region: CASSQDGPLKVLGNTIYF. DNA for the CDR3: TGCGCCAGCAGCCAAGATGGTCCCCTTAAGGTTCTTGGAAACACCATATATTTT. The V and J genes are TRBV4-3 and TRBJ1-3; no firm D call. V was clipped by 0 bases and J by 3 bases, with 18 bases between them. The CDR3 has 18 residues. CDR1 is LGHNA, CDR2 YSLEER, per germline.

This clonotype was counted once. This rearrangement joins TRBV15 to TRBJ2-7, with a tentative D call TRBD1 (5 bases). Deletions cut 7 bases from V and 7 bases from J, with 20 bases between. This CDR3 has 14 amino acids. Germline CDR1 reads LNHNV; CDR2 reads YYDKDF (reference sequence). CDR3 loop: CATNGRQIGREQYF. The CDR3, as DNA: TGTGCCACCAACGGGCGACAGATAGGGCGGGAGCAGTACTTC.

CDR3 in amino acids: CASKQGSPGANVLTF. CDR3 DNA: TGTGCCAGCAAACAGGGCTCCCCTGGGGCCAACGTCCTGACTTTC. The rearrangement uses TRBV6-1 and TRBJ2-6; perhaps TRBD1 as D (6 bases). The CDR3 consists of 15 residues. V lost 7 bases, J lost 2 bases, and 12 bases lay in between. The V gene's germline CDR1 is MNHNS and CDR2 SASEGT.

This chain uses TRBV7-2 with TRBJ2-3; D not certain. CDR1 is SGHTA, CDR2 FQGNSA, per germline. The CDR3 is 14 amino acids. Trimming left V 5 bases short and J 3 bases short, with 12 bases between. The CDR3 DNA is TGTGCCAGCAGCCAATCGGTGGGGACAGATACGCAGTATTTT. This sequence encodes CASSQSVGTDTQYF.